This T cell receptor beta chain was recovered during a study of Ad26.COV2.S vaccination and SARS-CoV-2 variants. Study outcomes and limitations: After vaccination, reports described spike-specific CD8+ and CD4+ T cell responses as showing substantial breadth. From the TCR breadth and depth analyses, total T cell responses may have been underestimated. Similar non-spike TCR breadth was seen in vaccine and placebo recipients.

Clones were sequenced by immunoSEQ multiplex PCR, and TCRdb holds only the in-frame ones, with some missing. In the table there are some 480,000 clones, around 88% of which are singletons. Described treatment: around 19 received Ad26.COV2.S at low or high dose, single or two shots; several received placebo; per-sample allocation not given. Vaccine and placebo recipients were sampled on day 63 after the first injection. The V end lost 2 bases, the J end lost 5 bases, and 7 bases lay between the germline ends. The CDR3 is 12 residues long. On this clone: Its antigen is as yet unknown.

This rearrangement joins TRBV12-3 or TRBV12-4 to TRBJ2-7; D gene unclear. The sequencing used peripheral blood, collected in a trial of Ad26.COV2.S vaccine versus placebo. This sequence originates from a person aged 18-65 years who received the Ad26.COV2.S COVID-19 vaccine or a placebo. The CDR3 coding sequence is TGTGCCAGCAGTTTAATTGGCGACGAGCAGTACTTC. It specifies CASSLIGDEQYF.